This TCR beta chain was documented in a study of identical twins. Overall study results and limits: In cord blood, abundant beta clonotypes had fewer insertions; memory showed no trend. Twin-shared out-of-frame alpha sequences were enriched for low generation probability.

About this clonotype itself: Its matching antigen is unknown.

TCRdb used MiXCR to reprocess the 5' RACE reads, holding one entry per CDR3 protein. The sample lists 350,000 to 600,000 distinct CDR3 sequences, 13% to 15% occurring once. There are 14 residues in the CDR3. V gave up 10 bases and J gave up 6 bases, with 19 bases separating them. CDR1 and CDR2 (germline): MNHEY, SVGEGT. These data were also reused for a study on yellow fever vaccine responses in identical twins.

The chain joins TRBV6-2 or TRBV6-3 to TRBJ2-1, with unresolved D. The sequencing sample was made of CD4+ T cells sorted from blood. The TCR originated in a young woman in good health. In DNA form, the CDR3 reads TGTGCCACCTCGGACGCGGTGGCGTCCAATGAGCAGTTCTTC. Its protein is CATSDAVASNEQFF.